One and the same sample provided the 5 T cell receptor beta chains below, sequenced in a study of blood T cell repertoires in COVID-19. TCRdb's copy holds only in-frame clones and misses some; the assay was immunoSEQ multiplex PCR. The top ten hold 20% to 30% of the sample, which has under 200,000 clones, about 87% seen once. The source material was peripheral blood. These TCRs come from a man aged 55 to 70 with acute or convalescent COVID-19.

In nucleotides, the CDR3 is TGTGCCAGTAGTACTGCTGGGGCCAACGTCCTGACTTTC. The encoded protein is CASSTAGANVLTF. The chain uses TRBV19 and TRBJ2-6, with D unresolved. Per the germline V gene, CDR1 is LNHDA and CDR2 is SQIVND (reference sequence). Trimming took 4 bases from V and 2 from J, leaving 3 bases between them. The CDR3 is 13 residues long.

The V call is TRBV7-6, the J call TRBJ2-1; 8 nucleotides agree with TRBD2. Germline V gene sequence: CDR1 SGHVS, CDR2 FNYEAQ. This CDR3 has 15 residues. Losses at the gene ends were 2 bases for V and 5 bases for J; bases not matched to a gene: 5. The CDR3, as DNA: TGTGCCAGCAGCTTAAGGCGGGGGGCGAACAATGAGCAGTTCTTC. It codes for CASSLRRGANNEQFF.

This chain connects TRBV19 to TRBJ1-4; D unresolved. Looked up from germline, CDR1 is LNHDA and CDR2 is SQIVND (reference sequence). Trimming pared 1 base from V and 4 bases from J, leaving 7 bases between. This CDR3 contains 14 residues. The CDR3 DNA sequence: TGTGCCAGTAGTATAGCGCGGAATAATGAAAAACTGTTTTTT. Protein: CASSIARNNEKLFF.

V gene TRBV24-1 combines with J gene TRBJ1-1; no reliable D call. Germline assignment: CDR1 KGHDR and CDR2 SFDVKD. CDR3 length equals 12 residues. V shed 1 base and J shed 5 bases, with 4 bases lying between them. The CDR3 reads CATSDFETEAFF. The CDR3 region has the DNA TGTGCCACCAGTGATTTTGAGACTGAAGCTTTCTTT.

The V call is TRBV5-1, the J call TRBJ1-3; D is unresolved. V lost 4 bases and J lost 3, with 8 bases in between. There are 13 residues in the CDR3. Looked up from germline, CDR1 is SGHRS and CDR2 is YFSETQ. CDR3 residues: CASSHGGGNTIYF. The CDR3 DNA is TGCGCCAGCAGCCACGGTGGTGGAAACACCATATATTTT.